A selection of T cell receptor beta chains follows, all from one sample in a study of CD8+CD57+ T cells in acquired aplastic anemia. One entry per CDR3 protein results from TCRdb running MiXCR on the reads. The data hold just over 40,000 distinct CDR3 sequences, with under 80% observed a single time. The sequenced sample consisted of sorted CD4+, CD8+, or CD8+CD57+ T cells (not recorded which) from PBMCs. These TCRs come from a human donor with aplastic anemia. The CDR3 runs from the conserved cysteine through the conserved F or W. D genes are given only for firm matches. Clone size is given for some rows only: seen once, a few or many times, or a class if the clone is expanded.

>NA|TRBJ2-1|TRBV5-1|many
TGCGCCAGCAGCTTGGTTTACAATGAGCAGTTCTTC
CASSLVYNEQFF
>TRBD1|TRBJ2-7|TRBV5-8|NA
TGTGCCAGCAGCTTGGAGACAGGGGTTTTACTCGAGCAGTACTTC
CASSLETGVLLEQYF
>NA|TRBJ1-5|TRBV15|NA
TGTGCCACCAGCAGAGATCCAGGGGGCAATCAGCCCCAGCATTTT
CATSRDPGGNQPQHF
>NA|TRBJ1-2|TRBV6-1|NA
TGTGCCAGCAGCTCACCGCAGGGACGGACACCTAACTATGGCTACACCTTC
CASSSPQGRTPNYGYTF
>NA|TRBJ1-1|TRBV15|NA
TGTGCCACCAGCAAAACACGTAACACTGAAGCTTTCTTT
CATSKTRNTEAFF
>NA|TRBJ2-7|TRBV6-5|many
TGTGCCAGCAGTTACGGGTTGGGCGGCGACGAGCAGTACTTC
CASSYGLGGDEQYF
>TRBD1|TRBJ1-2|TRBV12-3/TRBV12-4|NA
TGTGCCAGCAGATCAGAGGGACAGCTGAGAGGCTACACCTTC
CASRSEGQLRGYTF
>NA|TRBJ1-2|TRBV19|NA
TGTGCCAGTTGGCCGGGGGGCGCCTATGGCTACACCTTC
CASWPGGAYGYTF
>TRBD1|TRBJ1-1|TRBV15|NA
TGTGCCACCAGCAGGATTTGGGACAGGGGCACTGAAGCTTTCTTT
CATSRIWDRGTEAFF
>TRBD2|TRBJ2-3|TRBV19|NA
TGTGCCAGTAGTATAGGGTGGGGTAGCGGGGTCACAGATACGCAGTATTTT
CASSIGWGSGVTDTQYF
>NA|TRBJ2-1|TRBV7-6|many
TGTGCCAGCAGCTTAAGTGGAGGGGGGGGCTACAATGAGCAGTTCTTC
CASSLSGGGGYNEQFF
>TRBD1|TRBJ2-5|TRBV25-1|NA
TGTGCCAGCAGCAGGGGGTTGGGGACCCAGTACTTC
CASSRGLGTQYF
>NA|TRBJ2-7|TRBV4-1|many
TGCGCCAGCAGCCAAGATCGCCAGGACGAGCAGTACTTC
CASSQDRQDEQYF
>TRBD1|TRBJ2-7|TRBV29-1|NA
TGCAGCGTTGAGCGACAGGGGTCCTACGAGCAGTACTTC
CSVERQGSYEQYF
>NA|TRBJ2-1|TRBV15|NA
TGTGCCACCAGCAGAGGGTTTGCAGGGACCTACAATGAGCAGTTCTTC
CATSRGFAGTYNEQFF
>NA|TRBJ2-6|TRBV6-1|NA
TGTGCCAGCAGACAGGGTAGTCGGTTTCGGGCCAACGTCCTGACTTTC
CASRQGSRFRANVLTF
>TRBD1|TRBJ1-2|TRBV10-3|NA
TGTGCCATCAGTGGAACGGGACAGGGGGCTGGCTACACCTTC
CAISGTGQGAGYTF
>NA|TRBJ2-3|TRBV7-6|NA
TGTGCCAGCGGCGATGATGGGGCGCAGTATTTT
CASGDDGAQYF
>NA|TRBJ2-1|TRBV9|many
TGTGCCAGCAGCCCCAGACTGGGGCCCTACAATGAGCAGTTCTTC
CASSPRLGPYNEQFF
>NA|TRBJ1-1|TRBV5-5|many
TGTGCCAGCAGTCGGGGGAGGTCGAACACTGAAGCTTTCTTT
CASSRGRSNTEAFF
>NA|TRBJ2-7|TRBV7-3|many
TGTGGCACCCTCTTAGAGGAGGAGGGGTGGGAGCAGTACTTC
CGTLLEEEGWEQYF
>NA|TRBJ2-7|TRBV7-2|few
TGTGCCACTGGGACGCCAAGCTCCTACGAGCAGTACTTC
CATGTPSSYEQYF
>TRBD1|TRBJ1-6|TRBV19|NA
TGTGCCAGTAGTGCCGGGACACAGGGGAATTCACCCCTCCACTTT
CASSAGTQGNSPLHF
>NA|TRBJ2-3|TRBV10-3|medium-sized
TGTGCCATCAGTGACGCAGGGGACGCAGATACGCAGTATTTT
CAISDAGDADTQYF
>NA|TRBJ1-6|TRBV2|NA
TGTGCCAGCAGGGGGGACCGAGCCTATAATTCACCCCTCCACTTT
CASRGDRAYNSPLHF
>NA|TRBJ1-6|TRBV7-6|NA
TGTGCCAGCAGCCCCGCGACAAAAACACCCCTCCACTTT
CASSPATKTPLHF
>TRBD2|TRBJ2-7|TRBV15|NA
TGTGCCACCAGCAGAGGGGGGGGTAGCTCCTACGAGCAGTACTTC
CATSRGGGSSYEQYF
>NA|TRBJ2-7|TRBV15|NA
TGTGCCACCAGCAGAGCCCGGACAGCATACGAGCAGTACTTC
CATSRARTAYEQYF
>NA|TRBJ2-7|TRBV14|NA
TGTGCCAGCAGCCAAGATCTTCCAGGGTCCGAGCAGTACTTC
CASSQDLPGSEQYF
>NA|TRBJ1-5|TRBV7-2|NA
TGTGCCAGCAGCCGCATAGGGGGGCAGCCCCAGCATTTT
CASSRIGGQPQHF
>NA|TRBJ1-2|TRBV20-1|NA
TGCAGTGCTAGAGACCCGGGAAGCCTCCTCGTTAACTATGGCTACACCTTC
CSARDPGSLLVNYGYTF
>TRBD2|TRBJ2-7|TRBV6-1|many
TGTGCCAGCAGTGAAACCGGGACTAGCGGCTACGAGCAGTACTTC
CASSETGTSGYEQYF
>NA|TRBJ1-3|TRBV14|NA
TGTGCCAGCAGCCAATCCGGAAACACCATATATTTT
CASSQSGNTIYF
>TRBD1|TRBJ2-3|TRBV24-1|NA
TGTGCCACCGGAGCTGGACAGGCGCCAGATACGCAGTATTTT
CATGAGQAPDTQYF
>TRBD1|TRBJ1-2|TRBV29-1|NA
TGCAGCGTTACCGGGACAGGGGGCGCGGACTATGGCTACACCTTC
CSVTGTGGADYGYTF
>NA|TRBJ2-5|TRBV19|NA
TGTGCCAGTAGTATTTCGACTTCGGAGACCCAGTACTTC
CASSISTSETQYF
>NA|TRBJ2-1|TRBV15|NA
TGTGCCACCAGCAGGAAAAATCGGAGCTCCTACAATGAGCAGTTCTTC
CATSRKNRSSYNEQFF
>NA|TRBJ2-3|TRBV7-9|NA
TGTGCCAGCAGCTTAGAAGGCAGCACCCAGTATTTT
CASSLEGSTQYF
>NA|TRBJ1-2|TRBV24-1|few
TGTGCCACCTGGCCGCACTGGAACACCTTC
CATWPHWNTF
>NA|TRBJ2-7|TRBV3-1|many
TGTGCCAGCAGCCGACGGGCCTACGAGCAGTACTTC
CASSRRAYEQYF
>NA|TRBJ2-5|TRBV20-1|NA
TGCAGTGCTAGAGGGGAGACAGCGGAGGAGACCCAGTACTTC
CSARGETAEETQYF
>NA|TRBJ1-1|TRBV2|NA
TGTGCCAGCATCGTGCGGAACACTGAAGCTTTCTTT
CASIVRNTEAFF
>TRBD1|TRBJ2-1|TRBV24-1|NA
TGTGCCACCAGTGCACCCTCGGGACAGTACAATGAGCAGTTCTTC
CATSAPSGQYNEQFF
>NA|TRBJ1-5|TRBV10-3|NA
TGTGCCATCAGTGGAGAGAGCAATCAGCCCCAGCATTTT
CAISGESNQPQHF
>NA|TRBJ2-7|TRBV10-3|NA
TGTGCCAGCAGCTTAGGACAGATGTACGAGCAGTACTTC
CASSLGQMYEQYF
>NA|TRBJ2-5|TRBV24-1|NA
TGTGCCACCAGTGATTTATGGGGGCAAGAGACCCAGTACTTC
CATSDLWGQETQYF
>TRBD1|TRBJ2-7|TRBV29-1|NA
TGCAGCGTCCGGGGACAGGGGAAAAACGAGCAGTACTTC
CSVRGQGKNEQYF
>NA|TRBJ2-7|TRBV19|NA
TGTGCCAGTAGAGATCGACCGGCATCCCACGAGCAGTACTTC
CASRDRPASHEQYF
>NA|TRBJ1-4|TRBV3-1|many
TGTGCCAGCAGCCAAGATCCGTGGGAGCTTACTAATGAAAAACTGTTTTTT
CASSQDPWELTNEKLFF
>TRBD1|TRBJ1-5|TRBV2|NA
TGTGCCAGCAGAGGACAGGGTGGTCAGCCCCAGCATTTT
CASRGQGGQPQHF
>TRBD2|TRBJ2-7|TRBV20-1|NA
TGCAGTGCTAGGGGTCCGAGCGGGAGGCCCTACGAGCAGTACTTC
CSARGPSGRPYEQYF
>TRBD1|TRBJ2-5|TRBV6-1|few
TGTGCCAGCAGTGAAGAAGGGACAGGGGGCCTCCCAGAGACCCAGTACTTC
CASSEEGTGGLPETQYF
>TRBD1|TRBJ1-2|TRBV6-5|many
TGTGCCAGCAGTTACTCTCCCGGACAGGGGGCAAACTATGGCTACACCTTC
CASSYSPGQGANYGYTF
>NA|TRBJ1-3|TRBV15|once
TGTGCCACGAGCAAGGGGTCGCAGGGGAACACCATATACTTT
CATSKGSQGNTIYF
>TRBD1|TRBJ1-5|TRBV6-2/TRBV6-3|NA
TGTGCCAGCAGTTACCCGACTTCCGGGACAGGCCTCTACAATCAGCCCCAGCATTTT
CASSYPTSGTGLYNQPQHF